This T cell receptor beta chain originates from a study of blood T cell repertoires in COVID-19. For the study at large: Whether acute or convalescent, the COVID-19 samples came from the United States, Italy and Spain. PBMCs, B-cell-depleted T cells, or T cells provided the cDNA or gDNA that made up the material.

Profiled with immunoSEQ multiplex PCR; TCRdb holds only in-frame clones, not every one. The table lists about 230,000 clones, 75% to 90% of them singletons, with approximately 2.6% in the top ten. V was pared by 4 bases and J by 8 bases, with 9 bases between. The CDR3 sequence is 12 residues long. The germline CDR1 and CDR2 sequences are MDHEN and SYDVKM. The chain recombines TRBV28 with TRBJ2-1; D might be TRBD1 (5 bases). The TCR originated in a man aged 25 to 40 with COVID-19, enrolled during active disease. The sequenced sample was peripheral blood. The CDR3 bases are TGTGCCAGCAGTTCAGGGATCTATGAGCAGTTCTTC. Residues: CASSSGIYEQFF.